A selection of T cell receptor beta chains follows, all from one sample in a study of siplizumab effects on memory and regulatory T cells. Clones were read by immunoSEQ multiplex PCR, and TCRdb kept only the in-frame ones, dropping some. This table has 90,000 to 110,000 clones, about 92% appearing once. The sequencing input was CD4+ T cells sorted from blood. Receptor source: a human donor in good health. CDR3s include the opening cysteine and the closing phenylalanine or tryptophan. D genes are given only for firm matches. Not all rows give a size; the values are once, few, many and, for expanded clones, a class.

size: NA; V: TRBV7-8; J: TRBJ1-4; D: TRBD1; DNA: TGTGCCAGCAGCGGACAGGGAGGGTATGAAAAACTGTTTTTT; CDR3: CASSGQGGYEKLFF
size: NA; V: TRBV12-5; J: TRBJ2-5; D: NA; DNA: TGTGCTAGTGCTATGATAGACTTCCAAGAGACCCAGTACTTC; CDR3: CASAMIDFQETQYF
size: NA; V: TRBV5-1; J: TRBJ1-1; D: NA; DNA: TGCGCCAGCAGCTTTCGGGTAGAGTCCTCTGAAGCTTTCTTT; CDR3: CASSFRVESSEAFF
size: NA; V: TRBV5-1; J: TRBJ2-5; D: TRBD2; DNA: TGCGCCAGCAGCCCGGGGGGGGAGACCCAGTACTTC; CDR3: CASSPGGETQYF
size: NA; V: TRBV5-1; J: TRBJ2-1; D: NA; DNA: TGCGCCAGCAGCCCGGAACCTCTGACTGGCTACAATGAGCAGTTCTTC; CDR3: CASSPEPLTGYNEQFF
size: NA; V: TRBV30; J: TRBJ1-5; D: NA; DNA: TGTGCCTGGAGCCCACAAAGCAATCAGCCCCAGCATTTT; CDR3: CAWSPQSNQPQHF
size: NA; V: TRBV5-6; J: TRBJ1-6; D: NA; DNA: TGTGCCAGCAGCACGACACCCCACGATTCACCCCTCCACTTT; CDR3: CASSTTPHDSPLHF
size: NA; V: TRBV7-3; J: TRBJ2-2; D: NA; DNA: TGTGCCAGCAGCTTACACGGTGACACTCCCACCGGGGAGCTGTTTTTT; CDR3: CASSLHGDTPTGELFF
size: few; V: TRBV9; J: TRBJ1-5; D: NA; DNA: TGTGCCAGCAGGACGAATCAGCCCCAGCATTTT; CDR3: CASRTNQPQHF
size: once; V: TRBV2; J: TRBJ1-1; D: NA; DNA: TGTGCCAGCAGTGAAGCCGACAGGAGGAACACTGAAGCTTTCTTT; CDR3: CASSEADRRNTEAFF
size: once; V: TRBV11-2; J: TRBJ1-1; D: NA; DNA: TGTGCCAGCAGCGCGGACCGTATAGGCACTGAAGCTTTCTTT; CDR3: CASSADRIGTEAFF
size: NA; V: TRBV2; J: TRBJ2-7; D: NA; DNA: TGTGCCAGCAGCAACTACGAGCAGTACTTC; CDR3: CASSNYEQYF
size: NA; V: TRBV29-1; J: TRBJ2-5; D: TRBD1; DNA: TGCAGCGTTGAAGATTGGACAGGGGCAGGGGAGACCCAGTACTTC; CDR3: CSVEDWTGAGETQYF
size: NA; V: TRBV6-1; J: TRBJ2-1; D: TRBD2; DNA: TGTGCCAGCAGTGAAGTGGCTAGCGGGGTGTACAATGAGCAGTTCTTC; CDR3: CASSEVASGVYNEQFF
size: NA; V: TRBV27; J: TRBJ1-5; D: NA; DNA: TGTGCCAGCAGATCCGGGGGGCGGGGCAATCAGCCCCAGCATTTT; CDR3: CASRSGGRGNQPQHF
size: NA; V: TRBV27; J: TRBJ1-2; D: TRBD1; DNA: TGTGCCAGCAGTTGGACAGGGAACTATGGCTACACCTTC; CDR3: CASSWTGNYGYTF
size: NA; V: TRBV10-3; J: TRBJ1-4; D: NA; DNA: TGTGCCATCAGTGGGGACGGTGAAAAACTGTTTTTT; CDR3: CAISGDGEKLFF
size: NA; V: TRBV7-2; J: TRBJ1-5; D: NA; DNA: TGTGCCAGCAGCTTAAACAGGGTCAATCAGCCCCAGCATTTT; CDR3: CASSLNRVNQPQHF
size: once; V: TRBV30; J: TRBJ1-3; D: TRBD1; DNA: TGTGCCTGGAGCGGGACAGGGGGAAACACCATATATTTT; CDR3: CAWSGTGGNTIYF
size: NA; V: TRBV5-1; J: TRBJ1-5; D: TRBD1; DNA: TGCGCCAGCAGCTTGGGGGGACAGAGCAATCAGCCCCAGCATTTT; CDR3: CASSLGGQSNQPQHF
size: NA; V: TRBV10-1; J: TRBJ2-7; D: TRBD1; DNA: TGCGCCAGCAGTGACCGGGACAGGGGGATCTACGAGCAGTACTTC; CDR3: CASSDRDRGIYEQYF
size: few; V: TRBV7-2; J: TRBJ1-5; D: NA; DNA: TGTGCCAGCAGTTCCGGGACCGCCGGGGTTTTAGAACCCCAGCATTTT; CDR3: CASSSGTAGVLEPQHF